The entry below gives a single T cell receptor (beta chain) sequence along with its context. V lost 2 bases and J 7 bases, leaving 16 bases between the germline ends. The CDR3 sequence is 15 residues long. CDR1 is KGHDR, CDR2 SFDVKD, per germline. The sample comes from a study of control samples from healthy donors and cancer patients. The data were produced by immunoSEQ multiplex PCR, yet TCRdb's version contains in-frame clones alone and is incomplete. The sample includes around 95,000 clones, about 90% of them seen just once. The sequencing input was blood. The clonotype originates from a woman between 50 and 59 years old in good health. The chain is built from TRBV24-1 and TRBJ2-5; D unresolved. The CDR3 nucleotides read TGTGCCACCAGTGATTCAACCGGGCAGCGAGGGACCCAGTACTTC. Translated: CATSDSTGQRGTQYF.